The rows below give T cell receptor beta chains drawn from one sample of a study of blood T cell repertoires in COVID-19. The protocol was immunoSEQ multiplex PCR, while the TCRdb copy is restricted to in-frame clones and leaves out a portion. The sample carries roughly 80,000 clones, approximately 86% recorded once. Specimen: peripheral blood. These receptors all come from a woman in her sixties or seventies with acute or convalescent COVID-19. Each CDR3 is given with its conserved first and last residue. D genes are given only for firm matches. Size values are once, few and many counts, or a class for expanded clones, and some rows have none.

abundance: .
v_gene: TRBV4-1
d_gene: .
len: 15
j_gene: TRBJ2-1
CDR3aa: CASSQTVSQDNEQFF
CDR3nt: TGCGCCAGCAGCCAAACCGTATCCCAGGACAATGAGCAGTTCTTC

abundance: .
v_gene: TRBV19
d_gene: TRBD1
len: 15
j_gene: TRBJ2-1
CDR3aa: CASSVQGADYNEQFF
CDR3nt: TGTGCCAGTAGTGTCCAGGGGGCTGACTACAATGAGCAGTTCTTC

abundance: .
v_gene: TRBV6-4
d_gene: .
len: 17
j_gene: TRBJ2-6
CDR3aa: CASSPEQGTSGANVLTF
CDR3nt: TGTGCCAGCAGTCCCGAACAGGGAACATCTGGGGCCAACGTCCTGACTTTC

abundance: .
v_gene: TRBV9
d_gene: TRBD1
len: 16
j_gene: TRBJ2-5
CDR3aa: CASSVEGRQGWETQYF
CDR3nt: TGTGCCAGCAGCGTGGAGGGACGACAGGGGTGGGAGACCCAGTACTTC

abundance: .
v_gene: TRBV9
d_gene: .
len: 16
j_gene: TRBJ2-3
CDR3aa: CASSVGGTRATDTQYF
CDR3nt: TGTGCCAGCAGCGTAGGAGGGACAAGGGCGACAGATACGCAGTATTTT

abundance: .
v_gene: TRBV11-2
d_gene: .
len: 16
j_gene: TRBJ2-7
CDR3aa: CASSLESAGILYEQYF
CDR3nt: TGTGCCAGCAGCTTAGAATCGGCAGGGATCCTATACGAGCAGTACTTC

abundance: .
v_gene: TRBV28
d_gene: .
len: 16
j_gene: TRBJ1-3
CDR3aa: CASTVGGDVAGNTIYF
CDR3nt: TGTGCCAGCACCGTTGGGGGGGACGTAGCTGGAAACACCATATATTTT

abundance: once
v_gene: TRBV11-2
d_gene: .
len: 15
j_gene: TRBJ2-1
CDR3aa: CASSLTAGPYNEQFF
CDR3nt: TGTGCCAGCAGCTTAACCGCGGGGCCATACAATGAGCAGTTCTTC

abundance: few
v_gene: TRBV19
d_gene: .
len: 15
j_gene: TRBJ1-3
CDR3aa: CASTPLTSSGNTIYF
CDR3nt: TGTGCCAGTACTCCCCTGACATCCTCTGGAAACACCATATATTTT

abundance: .
v_gene: TRBV7-9
d_gene: .
len: 14
j_gene: TRBJ2-3
CDR3aa: CASSPGLSTDTQYF
CDR3nt: TGTGCCAGCAGCCCTGGACTCAGCACAGATACGCAGTATTTT

abundance: once
v_gene: TRBV27
d_gene: .
len: 14
j_gene: TRBJ1-1
CDR3aa: CASSNTGLNTEAFF
CDR3nt: TGTGCCAGCAGTAACACAGGATTGAACACTGAAGCTTTCTTT

abundance: .
v_gene: TRBV18
d_gene: TRBD2
len: 15
j_gene: TRBJ2-7
CDR3aa: CASSPPAGGPGEQYF
CDR3nt: TGTGCCAGCTCACCACCCGCGGGAGGGCCTGGTGAGCAGTACTTC

abundance: .
v_gene: TRBV5-1
d_gene: TRBD2
len: 16
j_gene: TRBJ2-1
CDR3aa: CASSLPGLAGHNEQFF
CDR3nt: TGCGCCAGCAGCTTGCCGGGACTAGCGGGGCACAATGAGCAGTTCTTC

abundance: .
v_gene: TRBV27
d_gene: TRBD2
len: 16
j_gene: TRBJ2-3
CDR3aa: CASSFASGGVTDTQYF
CDR3nt: TGTGCCAGCAGTTTTGCTAGCGGGGGGGTCACAGATACGCAGTATTTT

abundance: few
v_gene: TRBV7-9
d_gene: .
len: 14
j_gene: TRBJ1-1
CDR3aa: CASSPNGGGEQAFF
CDR3nt: TGTGCCAGCAGCCCGAACGGGGGAGGGGAGCAAGCTTTCTTT

abundance: .
v_gene: TRBV6-6
d_gene: TRBD2
len: 17
j_gene: TRBJ2-4
CDR3aa: CASSHIKGLAGVNIQYF
CDR3nt: TGTGCCAGCAGTCACATTAAGGGACTAGCGGGGGTTAACATTCAGTACTTC

abundance: .
v_gene: TRBV9
d_gene: TRBD2
len: 21
j_gene: TRBJ2-2
CDR3aa: CASSTPGGRGLAGGNTGELFF
CDR3nt: TGTGCCAGCAGCACCCCGGGGGGACGCGGACTAGCGGGAGGAAACACCGGGGAGCTGTTTTTT

abundance: .
v_gene: TRBV12-3/TRBV12-4
d_gene: .
len: 13
j_gene: TRBJ2-5
CDR3aa: CASSNQNEETQYF
CDR3nt: TGTGCCAGCAGCAACCAGAACGAAGAGACCCAGTACTTC

abundance: .
v_gene: TRBV6-5
d_gene: TRBD2
len: 14
j_gene: TRBJ2-7
CDR3aa: CASTHPGLALEQYF
CDR3nt: TGTGCCAGCACTCATCCGGGACTAGCGCTCGAGCAGTACTTC

abundance: .
v_gene: TRBV6-5
d_gene: TRBD1
len: 15
j_gene: TRBJ2-2
CDR3aa: CASLGTELLAGELFF
CDR3nt: TGTGCCAGCCTCGGGACAGAACTATTAGCCGGGGAGCTGTTTTTT

abundance: .
v_gene: TRBV7-6
d_gene: TRBD2
len: 15
j_gene: TRBJ2-5
CDR3aa: CASSLRTSGGETQYF
CDR3nt: TGTGCCAGCAGCTTACGGACTAGCGGGGGAGAGACCCAGTACTTC

abundance: .
v_gene: TRBV5-4
d_gene: .
len: 15
j_gene: TRBJ2-5
CDR3aa: CASSRPQGNQETQYF
CDR3nt: TGTGCCAGCAGCCGACCCCAGGGAAACCAAGAGACCCAGTACTTC

abundance: .
v_gene: TRBV7-2
d_gene: .
len: 13
j_gene: TRBJ1-4
CDR3aa: CASSYGQNEKLFF
CDR3nt: TGTGCCAGCAGCTATGGACAGAATGAAAAACTGTTTTTT

abundance: once
v_gene: TRBV6-5
d_gene: TRBD1
len: 15
j_gene: TRBJ1-2
CDR3aa: CASSSPGQGIYGYTF
CDR3nt: TGTGCCAGCAGTTCCCCGGGACAGGGTATTTATGGCTACACCTTC

abundance: .
v_gene: TRBV7-2
d_gene: .
len: 15
j_gene: TRBJ2-7
CDR3aa: CASSLVVGSSYEQYF
CDR3nt: TGTGCCAGCAGCTTAGTGGTTGGCAGTTCCTACGAGCAGTACTTC

abundance: once
v_gene: TRBV29-1
d_gene: TRBD2
len: 14
j_gene: TRBJ2-3
CDR3aa: CSVELAVVTDTQYF
CDR3nt: TGCAGCGTTGAACTAGCGGTAGTTACAGATACGCAGTATTTT

abundance: .
v_gene: TRBV28
d_gene: .
len: 15
j_gene: TRBJ1-5
CDR3aa: CASSPDWDRNQPQHF
CDR3nt: TGTGCCAGCAGTCCGGACTGGGATCGAAATCAGCCCCAGCATTTT

abundance: .
v_gene: TRBV7-9
d_gene: .
len: 12
j_gene: TRBJ1-2
CDR3aa: CASSLLLGGYTF
CDR3nt: TGTGCCAGCAGCTTACTCTTGGGCGGCTACACCTTC

abundance: .
v_gene: TRBV5-1
d_gene: TRBD2
len: 15
j_gene: TRBJ2-3
CDR3aa: CASSPGLAGTDTQYF
CDR3nt: TGCGCCAGCAGTCCAGGACTAGCGGGAACAGATACGCAGTATTTT

abundance: few
v_gene: TRBV29-1
d_gene: .
len: 14
j_gene: TRBJ2-5
CDR3aa: CSVTRQGNQETQYF
CDR3nt: TGCAGCGTCACACGGCAGGGGAACCAAGAGACCCAGTACTTC

abundance: .
v_gene: TRBV5-1
d_gene: TRBD2
len: 16
j_gene: TRBJ2-1
CDR3aa: CASSPPQAGTYNEQFF
CDR3nt: TGCGCCAGCAGCCCCCCTCAAGCGGGAACCTACAATGAGCAGTTCTTC

abundance: .
v_gene: TRBV5-1
d_gene: .
len: 13
j_gene: TRBJ2-3
CDR3aa: CASSPGSTDTQYF
CDR3nt: TGCGCCAGCAGCCCGGGGAGCACAGATACGCAGTATTTT

abundance: .
v_gene: TRBV5-1
d_gene: .
len: 16
j_gene: TRBJ2-2
CDR3aa: CASSLQTGSNTGELFF
CDR3nt: TGCGCCAGCAGCCTACAGACAGGCTCGAACACCGGGGAGCTGTTTTTT

abundance: .
v_gene: TRBV3-1/TRBV3-2
d_gene: TRBD2
len: 16
j_gene: TRBJ2-3
CDR3aa: CASSPSLAGTTDTQYF
CDR3nt: TGTGCCAGCAGCCCCTCACTAGCGGGAACAACAGATACGCAGTATTTT

abundance: .
v_gene: TRBV28
d_gene: TRBD1
len: 14
j_gene: TRBJ2-7
CDR3aa: CASSTTGDGYEQYF
CDR3nt: TGTGCCAGCAGCACGACAGGGGATGGATACGAGCAGTACTTC

abundance: .
v_gene: TRBV10-3
d_gene: .
len: 16
j_gene: TRBJ1-3
CDR3aa: CAISRTQDTSGNTIYF
CDR3nt: TGTGCCATCAGTAGGACCCAGGACACCTCTGGAAACACCATATATTTT

abundance: .
v_gene: TRBV3-1/TRBV3-2
d_gene: TRBD2
len: 15
j_gene: TRBJ2-5
CDR3aa: CASSQNAGEGETQYF
CDR3nt: TGTGCCAGCAGCCAAAATGCGGGAGAGGGGGAGACCCAGTACTTC

abundance: .
v_gene: TRBV13
d_gene: TRBD1
len: 15
j_gene: TRBJ2-7
CDR3aa: CASSLSDRGSYEQYF
CDR3nt: TGTGCCAGCAGTTTAAGCGACAGGGGATCCTACGAGCAGTACTTC